The text below deals with one TCR beta chain. The specificity of this receptor is unknown. Per-base quality was not reported, and no clone a single base away is much larger than it. Library method: the immunoSEQ multiplex PCR assay. DNA from the cultured, isolated CD4+ T cells was subjected to TCR beta CDR3 sequencing. Regarding the original processing steps: The analysis removed non-productive TCR sequences, trimmed reads to the CDR3 region, and retained only CDR3s that were 7 or more amino acids long. The MANAFEST web app was used to identify antigen-specific clonotypes by comparing expansion in peptide wells with expansion in reference cultures. Positive clones required FDR<0.05 expansion versus reference and all other wells, odds ratio above 5, and frequency above 0.1% in two replicate wells. Clonotypes significantly expanded in SARS-CoV-2 spike wells and in at least one common cold coronavirus spike condition were defined as cross-reactive. CDR3 similarity was assessed by Levenshtein distance using the stringdist R package, and unrooted trees were constructed with ape in R 3.6.1. TCRdb took this table from immuneACCESS and kept in-frame rearrangements with V and J called. Such tables lack part of the clones; where checked against another copy, unresolved V genes explain under half of the gap, and the rest is unexplained. That table is the source of V, J and clone size, and D and trimming were worked out from the DNA. Across this sample there are around 27,000 clones, with about 62% seen only once. 8% to 10% of the sample goes to the ten largest clones.

After roughly 11 days of culture, CD4+ T cells were isolated with the EasySep CD4+ T cell isolation kit. The absence of prior SARS-CoV-2 infection in healthy vaccine recipients was confirmed by negative nucleocapsid antibodies before and after vaccination. Half of the culture medium was replaced with fresh IL-2-containing medium on days 3 and 7. Unless otherwise noted, each peptide stimulation condition was cultured in triplicate wells. PBMC were separated from whole blood using Ficoll-Paque Plus gradient centrifugation and were then either cryopreserved at -140C or used fresh. The QIAamp micro DNA kit was used to extract genomic DNA from the cultured CD4+ T cells. Trimming removed 0 bases from V and 3 bases from J, leaving 16 bases between the germline ends. For CDR1 and CDR2, the germline V gene (reference sequence) lists SGHNT and YYREEE. The cysteine opens and the phenylalanine closes a CDR3 of 16 amino acids. Only the CDR3 DNA stays, 48 bases, in frame from base 1.

This sample was taken from a study of vaccination effects on CD4 cells after COVID-19 (dated by TCRdb to 2021 to 2024). Context from the whole study: In the ViraFEST assay, PBMC were stimulated with viral peptide pools, and TCR sequencing was then used to find antigen-specific CD4+ T cell clonotypes based on their expansion. Participants received two doses of either the BNT162b2 or the mRNA-1273 mRNA SARS-CoV-2 vaccine. About 2.1 million PBMC per well were cultured with roughly 10 ug/ml peptides in IMDM containing approximately 4.7% human AB serum, roughly 10 IU/ml IL-2 and gentamicin. The study compared SARS-CoV-2 spike-specific CD4+ TCR repertoires before and after mRNA vaccination in COVID-19 convalescent patients and infection-naive vaccine recipients. Cultures from other donors in the study were sequenced using the Oncomine TCR Beta short-read assay on an Illumina iSeq 100. Altogether, some 10 COVID-19 convalescent patients and several SARS-CoV-2-naive healthy vaccine recipients made up the full study. The paper's findings and limits, for the study overall: Among healthy vaccine recipients, nearly all vaccine-induced clones were SARS-CoV-2 mono-reactive, and just 1 of 255 was cross-reactive with common cold coronaviruses. Clones induced by infection and clones induced by vaccination both contracted markedly at late timepoints after vaccination, which fits with T cell responses waning over time. The study was limited by a small number of convalescent patients and lacked early post-infection timepoints.

The chain couples TRBV5-4 to TRBJ2-7; the D gene is tentatively TRBD1 or TRBD2, each matching 5 bases. The receptor was isolated from a human donor who received a COVID-19 vaccine. Sequencing was performed on CD4+ T cells from PBMCs cultured without peptide, taken before COVID-19 vaccination. In nucleotide form, the sequence is TGTGCCAGCAGCTTGGGAAGACTTGGGGGTGGCTACGAGCAGTACTTC. It is translated as CASSLGRLGGGYEQYF. Full variable domain (CDR3 extended with the reference TRBV5-4 and TRBJ2-7 proteins): ETGVTQSPTHLIKTRGQQVTLRCSSQSGHNTVSWYQQALGQGPQFIFQYYREEENGRGNFPPRFSGLQFPNYSSELNVNALELDDSALYLCASSLGRLGGGYEQYFGPGTRLTVT.